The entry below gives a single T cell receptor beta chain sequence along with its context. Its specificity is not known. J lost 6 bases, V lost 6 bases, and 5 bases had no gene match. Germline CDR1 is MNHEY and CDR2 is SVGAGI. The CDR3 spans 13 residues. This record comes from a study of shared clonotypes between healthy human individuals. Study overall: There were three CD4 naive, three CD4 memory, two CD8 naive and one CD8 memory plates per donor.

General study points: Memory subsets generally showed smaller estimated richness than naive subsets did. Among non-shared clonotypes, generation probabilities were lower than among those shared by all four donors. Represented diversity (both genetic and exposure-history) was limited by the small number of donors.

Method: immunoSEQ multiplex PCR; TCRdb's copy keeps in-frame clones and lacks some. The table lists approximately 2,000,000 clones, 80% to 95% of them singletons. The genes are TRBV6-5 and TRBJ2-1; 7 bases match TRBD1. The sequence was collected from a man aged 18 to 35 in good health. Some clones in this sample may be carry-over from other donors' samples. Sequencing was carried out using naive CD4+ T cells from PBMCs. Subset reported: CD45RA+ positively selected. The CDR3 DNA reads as TGTGCCAGCAGCCAGGGACAGATCAATGAGCAGTTCTTC. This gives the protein CASSQGQINEQFF.